This TCR beta chain was retrieved from a study of blood T cell repertoires in COVID-19. Study-wide context: Collection of acute and convalescent COVID-19 samples took place in the United States, Italy and Spain.

The CDR3 is made up of 15 amino acids. The germline CDR1 and CDR2 sequences are SGHNT and YYREEE (reference sequence). V gave up 10 bases and J gave up 4 bases; unmatched junction bases: 14. Sequencing was performed with immunoSEQ multiplex PCR; in TCRdb, only in-frame clones are kept and a portion is missing. The profile covers around 240,000 clones, with over 75% appearing a single time and approximately 1.9% taken by the ten largest. The recovered donors of Cohort 3 showed two negative PCRs, clearance, or symptom resolution. Sequencing used PBMCs or T cells enriched from blood (not recorded which). The receptor was isolated from a woman aged 50 to 65 who had recovered from COVID-19. The chain recombines TRBV5-4 with TRBJ2-1; TRBD2 matches 7 bases. The CDR3 here is CASHRWEGRYNEQFF. The CDR3 DNA sequence: TGTGCCTCCCATCGGTGGGAGGGCCGTTACAATGAGCAGTTCTTC. The full variable domain, with the rest looked up from reference TRBV5-4 and TRBJ2-1, is ETGVTQSPTHLIKTRGQQVTLRCSSQSGHNTVSWYQQALGQGPQFIFQYYREEENGRGNFPPRFSGLQFPNYSSELNVNALELDDSALYLCASHRWEGRYNEQFFGPGTRLTVL.